This entry lists 21 T cell receptor beta chains sequenced from one sample in a study of blood T cell repertoires in COVID-19. This table comes from immunoSEQ multiplex PCR, and its TCRdb copy is limited to in-frame clones, with some not included. The table includes around 20,000 clones, nearly 90% detected once. Sequenced sample: peripheral blood. Receptor source: a human donor with active COVID-19. The donor label of this sample is uncertain.

The chain combines TRBV6-2 or TRBV6-3 with TRBJ2-3; maybe TRBD1 (6 bases). The CDR3 consists of 15 residues. Between the trimmed V and J ends, which lost 2 bases and 5 bases, there was a span of 14 bases. CDR1 is MNHEY and CDR2 is SVGEGT in the germline V gene. The CDR3 nucleotides read TGTGCCAGCAGTTACGGGCAGGGGATAATAGATACGCAGTATTTT. This codes for CASSYGQGIIDTQYF.

The chain combines TRBV5-3 with TRBJ2-5; 11 bases fit TRBD1. TRBV5-3 is designated an ORF whose function remains uncertain. This CDR3 is built from 16 residues. J lost 3 bases, V lost 1 base, and 5 bases had no gene match. The CDR3 spells CARSLPGQGEEETQYF. CDR3 sequence (DNA): TGTGCCAGAAGCTTGCCGGGACAGGGGGAAGAAGAGACCCAGTACTTC.

The chain has TRBV30 and TRBJ2-7, with a weak D call TRBD1 (6 bases). The germline V and J ends were trimmed by 3 bases and 6 bases, with 18 bases remaining between them. Germline loops: CDR1 GTSNPN, CDR2 SVGIG (reference sequence). CDR3 length: 14 amino acids. The DNA for the CDR3 is TGTGCCTGGAGCCTAGGACAGCCAACGGGCGAGCAGTACTTC. Protein product: CAWSLGQPTGEQYF. Supplemented by reference TRBV30 and TRBJ2-7, the full variable domain reads SQTIHQWPATLVQPVGSPLSLECTVEGTSNPNLYWYRQAAGRGLQLLFYSVGIGQISSEVPQNLSASRPQDRQFILSSKKLLLSDSGFYLCAWSLGQPTGEQYFGPGTRLTVT.

This clone was found once. The chain has TRBV11-2 and TRBJ2-1; 9 positions agree with TRBD2. Trimming cost V 1 base and J 9 bases; bases outside gene matches: 10. CDR1 SGHAT and CDR2 FQNNGV come from the germline V gene. The CDR3 sequence is 16 residues long. The CDR3, as DNA: TGTGCCAGCAGCTTAGTACAGCTAGCGGGAAGCGGTGAGCAGTTCTTC. Translated: CASSLVQLAGSGEQFF.

This chain joins TRBV10-2 and TRBJ2-1, with 8 bases fitting TRBD1. V dropped 2 bases and J dropped 0; count of bases not matched to a gene: 0. Germline V CDR1 and CDR2: WSHSY, SAAADI. This CDR3 contains 15 residues. As DNA, the CDR3 is TGCGCCAGCAGTGAGACAGGGGGCTCCTACAATGAGCAGTTCTTC. Its protein is CASSETGGSYNEQFF.

The chain links TRBV28 to TRBJ1-5; D call uncertain. Trimming pared 7 bases from V and 5 bases from J, leaving 15 bases between. CDR1 and CDR2 from the germline V gene are MDHEN and SYDVKM. The CDR3 spans 14 residues. CDR3 amino acids: CASTTRTRDQPQHF. The CDR3 coding sequence is TGTGCCAGCACAACAAGGACGAGGGATCAGCCCCAGCATTTT.

This chain uses TRBV7-3 with TRBJ1-2, with a weak D call TRBD1 (6 bases). Germline CDR1 SGHTA, CDR2 FQGTGA. V was trimmed by 1 base and J by 8 bases, leaving 11 bases between them. The CDR3 has 13 residues. CDR3 sequence (DNA): TGTGCCAGCAGCTTAAGGTCAGGGGAAGGCTACACCTTC. Residues: CASSLRSGEGYTF.

CDR3 sequence: CASSLSGRSSYEQYF. CDR3 DNA sequence: TGTGCCAGCAGCTTATCCGGGAGGAGCTCCTACGAGCAGTACTTC. This sequence joins TRBV7-2 and TRBJ2-7, with TRBD2 identical over 7 bases. V dropped 2 bases and J dropped 0; count of bases not matched to a gene: 4. Looked up from germline, CDR1 is SGHTA and CDR2 is FQGNSA. The CDR3 loop spans 15 amino acids.

This chain links TRBV7-9 with TRBJ1-4, with TRBD1 as a possible D gene (5 bases). V was clipped by 5 bases and J by 8 bases, with 18 bases between them. In germline, CDR1 is SEHNR, CDR2 FQNEAQ (reference sequence). The length of the CDR3 is 15 residues. CDR3 loop: CASSVSQGKGEKLFF. CDR3 nucleotide sequence: TGTGCCAGCAGCGTCAGTCAGGGAAAGGGAGAAAAACTGTTTTTT.

The chain joins TRBV18 to TRBJ2-1; 13 bases are a match to TRBD2. The CDR3 sequence is 18 residues long. J was trimmed by 0 bases and V by 5 bases; bases with no gene match: 7. Germline CDR1 KGHSH, CDR2 LQKENI. The CDR3 here is CASSSGLAGAASYNEQFF. The CDR3 DNA is TGTGCCAGCTCATCTGGACTAGCGGGAGCGGCCTCCTACAATGAGCAGTTCTTC.

The chain joins TRBV7-9 to TRBJ1-1, with 8 bases matching TRBD1. This CDR3 region has 13 residues. With V trimmed by 8 bases and J by 4 bases, 6 bases remained unmatched. Germline CDR1 is SEHNR and CDR2 is FQNEAQ (reference sequence). CDR3 in amino acids: CASRMTGATEAFF. CDR3 bases: TGTGCCAGCCGTATGACAGGGGCCACTGAAGCTTTCTTT.

The CDR3 is CASLGGTSVYEQYF. CDR3 coding DNA: TGTGCCAGCTTAGGGGGGACTAGCGTTTACGAGCAGTACTTC. The genes are TRBV6-5 and TRBJ2-7; the match to TRBD2 covers 10 bases. CDR3 length equals 14 residues. Germline loops: CDR1 MNHEY, CDR2 SVGAGI. Germline trimming cut 8 bases from V and 4 bases from J; bases unmatched to any gene: 8.

This rearrangement joins TRBV27 to TRBJ2-1; possibly TRBD2 for D (7 bases). V was pared by 8 bases and J by 10 bases, with 27 bases between. Germline CDR1 reads MNHEY; CDR2 reads SMNVEV (reference sequence). The CDR3 spans 16 residues. CDR3 in DNA: TGTGCCAGCGCCGGGTTCCGGGGGGCCGGCGGCCGGGAGCAGTTCTTC. This encodes CASAGFRGAGGREQFF.

The chain has TRBV24-1 and TRBJ2-7, with TRBD2 matching over 13 bases. The trim removed 4 bases at V and 5 bases at J, leaving 7 bases unmatched. The CDR3 is 16 residues long. The V gene's germline CDR1 is KGHDR and CDR2 SFDVKD. CDR3 region: CATSEIRLAGGNEQYF. The CDR3 coding sequence is TGTGCCACCAGTGAAATTAGACTAGCGGGAGGAAACGAGCAGTACTTC.

The chain couples TRBV12-3 or TRBV12-4 to TRBJ2-3; the D gene is possibly TRBD2 (6 bases). The CDR3 spans 13 residues. Trimming shortened V by 5 bases and J by 13 bases, and 19 bases separated the two germline ends. The CDR3 DNA sequence: TGTGCCAGCAGTCCTTCCGGGACTCCAAGGGAGTATTTT. This codes for CASSPSGTPREYF.

In this sample, this clone turned up a few times. The chain carries TRBV19 and TRBJ1-2; D may be TRBD1 (5 bases). Germline values: CDR1 LNHDA, CDR2 SQIVND (reference sequence). CDR3 length equals 13 residues. V was trimmed by 5 bases and J by 8 bases, leaving 15 bases between them. The CDR3 bases are TGTGCCAGTAGTGCGGGACTGTCTCAGGGCTACACCTTC. Encoded protein: CASSAGLSQGYTF.

The rearrangement joins TRBV9 to TRBJ2-7, with 12 bases matching TRBD2. CDR3 size: 17 residues. Germline V gene sequence: CDR1 SGDLS, CDR2 YYNGEE. With V trimmed by 0 bases and J by 5 bases, 9 bases remained unmatched. CDR3 sequence (DNA): TGTGCCAGCAGCGTAGGGTTCGGGACTAGCGGGCCTCACGAGCAGTACTTC. Translating it yields CASSVGFGTSGPHEQYF.

V is TRBV21-1 and J is TRBJ1-4; the table's D call, TRBD1, has no DNA check behind it. TRBV21-1 is described as a pseudogene. CDR3 length: 16 amino acids. The CDR3 is CASSKCFRGCDEKLFF. The DNA of the CDR3 is TGTGCCAGCAGCAAATGTTTTAGGGGCTGTGATGAAAAACTGTTTTTT.

This clone was observed a few times. V usage is TRBV6-1 and J usage is TRBJ1-6; weak D call: TRBD1 (6 bases). Germline assignment: CDR1 MNHNS and CDR2 SASEGT. The V end lost 0 bases, the J end lost 7 bases, and 7 bases lay between the germline ends. The CDR3 is made up of 14 amino acids. Written as DNA, the CDR3 is TGTGCCAGCAGTGAAGCCCAGGGGAATTCACCCCTCCACTTT. Its translation is CASSEAQGNSPLHF.

The chain employs TRBV2 and TRBJ2-3; no definite D call. The V end was cut by 1 base, the J end by 0 bases, with 14 bases between. The CDR3 is 17 residues long. The V gene's germline CDR1 is SNHLY and CDR2 FYNNEI. The CDR3, as DNA: TGTGCCAGCAGTGAAGGGCTGGCAGGCGCTAGCACAGATACGCAGTATTTT. This translates into CASSEGLAGASTDTQYF.

The genes are TRBV30 and TRBJ2-5; maybe TRBD2 (5 bases). The ends were cut back, 8 bases at V and 6 bases at J, with 19 bases in the middle. The CDR3 totals 13 residues. The germline V gene has CDR1 GTSNPN and CDR2 SVGIG (reference sequence). The CDR3 sequence is CALEVRASQTQYF. The CDR3 DNA sequence: TGTGCCCTGGAGGTTAGAGCTAGTCAGACCCAGTACTTC.